This TCR beta chain was retrieved from a study of beta chain features in type 1 diabetes (dated by TCRdb to 2016 to 2019). Background for the entire study: No differences in mean age, gender distribution, total cell number or subset yield were found between patients and healthy donors. A total of some 100,000,000 sorted cells were examined across all samples, and a strong correlation was observed between cell number per subset and RNA yield. Regulatory and stem cell-like memory subsets were isolated from only 8 patients and roughly 8 healthy donors, whereas naive and central memory subsets came from all 30 or so donors. The study compared TCRB repertoires of sorted circulating CD4+ T cell subsets between recently diagnosed type 1 diabetes patients and matched healthy donors.

This clone has only a few counts. Its cognate antigen has yet to be identified. No quality values exist for individual bases; no much larger clone is one base distant. The study at large found these results: In all four CD4+ subsets, TCRB CDR3 length was moderately but significantly shorter in type 1 diabetes patients. At VDJ recombination sites, patients with type 1 diabetes made fewer insertions and deleted more nucleotides, a pattern implying thymic rearrangement abnormalities. Shorter templates might have been favored by PCR, but patient and control samples were amplified and corrected together, so both groups would have been affected equally by any skew. Naive, central memory and regulatory TCRB repertoires appeared more similar among patients than among healthy donors. Only small numbers of individuals were included in the HLA sub-analyses, which left unresolved whether HLA type had any influence on TCRB rearrangement. Because cDNA was sequenced instead of genomic DNA, highly expressing activated cells could be over-represented, though the groups showed no difference in activation or CD3 levels.

Trimming removed 8 bases from V and 8 bases from J, leaving 19 bases between the germline ends. The CDR3 contains 14 residues, cysteine and phenylalanine counted. The kept DNA is CDR3 alone, 42 bases in frame from the first base. Based on the germline V gene (reference sequence), the CDR1 and CDR2 sequences are SEHNR and FQNEAQ. From each donor, a single peripheral blood sample of around 0.12 L on average was drawn into heparinised tubes. A BD FACSAria II and a panel including CD45RO, CCR7, CD25, CD127, CD95 and CD27 were used to sort naive, central memory, regulatory and stem cell-like memory CD4+ T cells. Every sorted population had a purity above 98%. Right away, PBMCs were isolated by Lymphoprep density gradient centrifugation and were stained directly, with no culture step. So that batch effects would be minimized, each experiment stained and sorted samples in pairs, pairing one healthy donor with one patient.

The entire amount of isolated RNA was reverse transcribed using the High Capacity cDNA Reverse Transcription Kit, so the sequenced TCRB transcripts were expressed ones. Deep immunoSEQ sequencing was performed on naive, central memory and regulatory T cell samples, with an average of about 3.57 million total reads per sample. Sorted cells were lysed in RLT buffer, and RNA was extracted using DNase-treated RNeasy Micro or Mini kits according to cell number. Each cell subset was processed separately to prevent cross-contamination, with patient and healthy donor samples processed together. The immunoSEQ multiplex PCR was used to amplify TCRB sequences from cDNA, generating 87-bp fragments that spanned the CDR3 region. Amplicons were sequenced on the Illumina HiSeq platform. Per the authors' processing: PCR bias was computationally corrected using synthetic template baselines, reads within Hamming distance 2 were collapsed, and singletons that could not be merged were discarded. Reads were aligned against IMGT to assign V, D and J genes, CDR3 length and insertions or deletions at six rearrangement sites. Within each subset, clonotype counts were normalized to the number of sorted cells before true diversity and Gini coefficients were calculated with the tcR R package. The overlap coefficient, calculated on TCRB nucleotide sequences, was used to quantify repertoire sharing. As a proxy for the pre-selection repertoire, out-of-frame TCRB sequences from naive cells were analyzed. Here the immuneACCESS table is served through TCRdb, limited to in-frame sequences with V and J called. Missing clones are a known gap in these copies; in checked studies unresolved V genes cover under half, and the rest lacks a known reason. V and J calls and clone size come straight from that table; D and trimming were deduced from the DNA. This sample has 240,000 or so clones in its table, and about a fifth of those were observed once. The ten largest clones represent approximately 0.029% of the sample.

The source material was naive CD4+ T cells from blood. The cell subset or site label, read with the paper, signifies: true naive CD4+ T cells. This TCR derives from a woman between 35 and 50 years old with type 1 diabetes. This chain joins TRBV7-9 to TRBJ2-1, with TRBD2 tentatively as D gene (6 bases match). The CDR3 protein sequence reads: CASCRDSAFDEQFF. The sequenced DNA is TGTGCCAGCTGCCGGGACTCCGCATTTGATGAGCAGTTCTTC.